This T cell receptor delta chain is from a study of Vδ1+ human thymocytes (dated by TCRdb to about 2018). As for the study more broadly: The study characterised mRNA-level TRG and TRD CDR3 repertoires of highly purified Vdelta1+ thymocytes from young children as a data resource. The multiplex-based CDR3 amplicon strategy had previously been validated against 5'RACE-based CDR3 amplicon generation methods.

This clone showed up many times. This receptor's antigen is unknown. No base-level quality is on record; no much larger clone is a single base apart. Thymic samples were depleted of alphabeta T cells, then CD3+ TCRVdelta1+ TCRVdelta2- thymocytes were FACS-sorted. The purity of the sorted Vdelta1+ thymocytes fell between about 98% and 99.6%. Thymic specimens were obtained from about eight paediatric patients, aged from about 5 days to 17 months, who were undergoing corrective cardiac surgery. Thymic tissue was dispersed and mononuclear cells isolated on a Histopaque-1077 density gradient. The staining antibodies were anti-TCRVdelta1 clone TS8.2, anti-TCRVdelta2 clone B6, anti-CD3 clone HIT3a and anti-TCRalphabeta clone IP26. From V the trimming removes 0 bases and from J it removes 0 bases, while the gene matches leave 28 bases of the junction unaccounted for. Reading the germline V gene gives CDR1 GEAIGNYY and CDR2 EKD. Its CDR3 holds 25 amino acids, cysteine through phenylalanine. The read is trimmed to its CDR3 DNA, 75 bases read in frame from base 1.

RNA was isolated using the RNeasy mini kit, and reverse transcription was performed with Superscript III. Multiplex PCR was used to generate CDR3 amplicons, with pooled V-gene forward primers and a constant-region reverse primer carrying Illumina adaptor overhangs. Amplicons were gel-purified, then indexed with Nextera index primers over about 8 extra PCR cycles and purified with AMPure XP beads. Libraries were sequenced on an Illumina MiSeq with paired-end 250 bp reads, dual indexing and around 22% PhiX spike-in. In the paper's pipeline: Read quality was checked with FastQC, and TRG read pairs were merged using ea-utils fastq-join. Annotation of sequences was performed with IMGT/HighV-QUEST, only productive sequences with unambiguous V-gene assignment were retained, and clonotypes were defined by identical CDR3 sequence. For downstream analysis, the tools were VDJtools 1.1.1, tcR 2.2.3, Treemap and vegan Shannon diversity in R 3.4.4. TCRdb processed the public reads again with the CATT caller, after which rows with matching DNA were combined. Clone size and V and J calls follow TCRdb, not the original study. For this sample the table gives 54,000 or so delta-chain clones, of which roughly 15% were detected only once. The top ten clones comprise roughly 0.46% of the sample.

General findings and caveats noted by the study authors: The use of highly purified populations and single-cell validation was advised by the authors, since misinterpretation of bulk repertoire data could be caused by unexpected Vdelta2 sequences. In contrast to oligoclonal peripheral blood repertoires, thymic TRG and TRD repertoires appeared to be highly polyclonal with Gaussian CDR3 length distributions. Even though sort purity was high, about 20% of thymic TRD sequences were Vdelta2 (and few were Vdelta3), which was not the case for the peripheral blood Vdelta1+ controls. Because no clustering by age or sex was seen, donors were not stratified by age or sex in the analyses. Many TRG clonotypes were found to be shared between donors (up to about 6.9x10^3), whereas TRD repertoires were found to be essentially private (max about 100 shared).

The rearrangement combines TRDV2 with TRDJ1, with 12 bases matching TRDD3. Input material: Vdelta1+ gamma-delta thymocytes from the thymus. What this sample's cell subset or site label stands for: FACS-sorted CD3+ TCRalphabeta- TCRVdelta1+ TCRVdelta2- thymocytes. The TCR sequence derives from a boy in the first two years of life who had congenital heart surgery. The sequenced DNA is TGTGCCTGTGACACCGACGGGCCTACCACTTGCGCTCTGGGGGATACGCGAGGGTACACCGATAAACTCATCTTT. Translated, this is CACDTDGPTTCALGDTRGYTDKLIF.